Listed below are T cell receptor beta chains from one sample, sequenced in a study of T cell responses to AZD1222 COVID-19 vaccine. Some clones are missing from TCRdb's copy, which holds only in-frame ones; the method was immunoSEQ multiplex PCR. The sample carries about 140,000 clones, about 90% recorded once. The sample in question was peripheral blood, obtained on day 0 of AZD1222 vaccination. These receptors were taken from an adult in good health. The CDR3 runs from the conserved cysteine through the conserved F or W. The D gene is left open where the match is weak.

V gene,J gene,D gene,CDR3 protein,CDR3 DNA
TRBV27,TRBJ1-2,NA,CASSTAPTVAYGYTF,TGTGCCAGCAGTACGGCCCCAACAGTAGCTTATGGCTACACCTTC
TRBV5-1,TRBJ1-6,TRBD1,CASSGTGVYNSPLHF,TGCGCCAGCAGCGGAACAGGGGTCTATAATTCACCCCTCCACTTT
TRBV19,TRBJ1-4,NA,CASENSLEGSEKLFF,TGTGCCAGTGAAAACAGCCTGGAGGGTAGCGAAAAACTGTTTTTT
TRBV7-9,TRBJ1-1,TRBD1,CASSPPTGFDAEAFF,TGTGCCAGCAGCCCCCCGACAGGGTTTGATGCTGAAGCTTTCTTT
TRBV4-1,TRBJ1-5,NA,CASSQFTSGGQPQHF,TGCGCCAGCAGCCAATTCACGTCCGGGGGACAGCCCCAGCATTTT
TRBV12-3/TRBV12-4,TRBJ1-2,TRBD1,CASSSRGHGYTF,TGTGCCAGCAGTTCCAGGGGGCATGGCTACACCTTC
TRBV7-2,TRBJ2-2,NA,CASSLHTTGELFF,TGTGCCAGCAGCCTCCATACTACCGGGGAGCTGTTTTTT
TRBV4-2,TRBJ2-2,NA,CASSHRQDLNTGELFF,TGTGCCAGCAGCCACCGACAGGACCTGAACACCGGGGAGCTGTTTTTT
TRBV7-3,TRBJ1-6,TRBD1,CASSLPTGETYNSPLHF,TGTGCCAGCAGCTTACCGACAGGGGAAACCTATAATTCACCCCTCCACTTT
TRBV27,TRBJ2-7,TRBD1,CASSLIGTGNYEQYF,TGTGCCAGCAGCCTAATCGGGACAGGGAACTACGAGCAGTACTTC
TRBV27,TRBJ1-5,NA,CASRSGIAASNQPQHF,TGTGCCAGCAGGAGTGGAATCGCGGCAAGCAATCAGCCCCAGCATTTT
TRBV7-9,TRBJ1-1,NA,CASSLSRGSEAFF,TGTGCCAGCAGCTTATCCAGAGGCAGTGAAGCTTTCTTT
TRBV6-5,TRBJ1-6,NA,CASLGREVQEPLHF,TGTGCCAGCCTGGGACGGGAAGTCCAGGAACCCCTCCACTTT
TRBV30,TRBJ1-6,NA,CAWTTMTVYNSPLHF,TGTGCCTGGACTACCATGACAGTATATAATTCACCCCTCCACTTT
TRBV18,TRBJ1-1,NA,CASSPTLFRDMNTEAFF,TGTGCCAGCTCCCCTACCCTTTTCAGGGACATGAACACTGAAGCTTTCTTT
TRBV2,TRBJ1-5,NA,CATSDRYRNNQPQHF,TGTGCCACCTCTGACCGGTACCGAAACAATCAGCCCCAGCATTTT
TRBV28,TRBJ2-7,NA,CASSPRGTSGDEQYF,TGTGCCAGCAGCCCCAGGGGGACTAGTGGTGACGAGCAGTACTTC
TRBV7-6,TRBJ2-7,TRBD2,CASSLEVAGGGEQYF,TGTGCCAGCAGCTTAGAGGTAGCGGGAGGGGGCGAGCAGTACTTC
TRBV6-5,TRBJ1-5,NA,CASSYFPNQPQHF,TGTGCCAGCAGTTACTTCCCCAATCAGCCCCAGCATTTT
TRBV9,TRBJ2-7,NA,CASSVEGGNDEQYF,TGTGCCAGCAGCGTAGAAGGGGGAAACGACGAGCAGTACTTC
TRBV5-1,TRBJ1-2,NA,CASRLGDSGIYGYTF,TGCGCCAGCAGGTTGGGAGACTCAGGGATCTATGGCTACACCTTC
TRBV7-2,TRBJ2-1,TRBD1,CASSALNRGRKRGNEQFF,TGTGCCAGCAGCGCCCTTAACAGGGGGCGTAAACGGGGCAATGAGCAGTTCTTC
TRBV12-3/TRBV12-4,TRBJ1-2,TRBD1,CASSFDRVYGYTF,TGTGCCAGCAGTTTCGACAGGGTCTATGGCTACACCTTC